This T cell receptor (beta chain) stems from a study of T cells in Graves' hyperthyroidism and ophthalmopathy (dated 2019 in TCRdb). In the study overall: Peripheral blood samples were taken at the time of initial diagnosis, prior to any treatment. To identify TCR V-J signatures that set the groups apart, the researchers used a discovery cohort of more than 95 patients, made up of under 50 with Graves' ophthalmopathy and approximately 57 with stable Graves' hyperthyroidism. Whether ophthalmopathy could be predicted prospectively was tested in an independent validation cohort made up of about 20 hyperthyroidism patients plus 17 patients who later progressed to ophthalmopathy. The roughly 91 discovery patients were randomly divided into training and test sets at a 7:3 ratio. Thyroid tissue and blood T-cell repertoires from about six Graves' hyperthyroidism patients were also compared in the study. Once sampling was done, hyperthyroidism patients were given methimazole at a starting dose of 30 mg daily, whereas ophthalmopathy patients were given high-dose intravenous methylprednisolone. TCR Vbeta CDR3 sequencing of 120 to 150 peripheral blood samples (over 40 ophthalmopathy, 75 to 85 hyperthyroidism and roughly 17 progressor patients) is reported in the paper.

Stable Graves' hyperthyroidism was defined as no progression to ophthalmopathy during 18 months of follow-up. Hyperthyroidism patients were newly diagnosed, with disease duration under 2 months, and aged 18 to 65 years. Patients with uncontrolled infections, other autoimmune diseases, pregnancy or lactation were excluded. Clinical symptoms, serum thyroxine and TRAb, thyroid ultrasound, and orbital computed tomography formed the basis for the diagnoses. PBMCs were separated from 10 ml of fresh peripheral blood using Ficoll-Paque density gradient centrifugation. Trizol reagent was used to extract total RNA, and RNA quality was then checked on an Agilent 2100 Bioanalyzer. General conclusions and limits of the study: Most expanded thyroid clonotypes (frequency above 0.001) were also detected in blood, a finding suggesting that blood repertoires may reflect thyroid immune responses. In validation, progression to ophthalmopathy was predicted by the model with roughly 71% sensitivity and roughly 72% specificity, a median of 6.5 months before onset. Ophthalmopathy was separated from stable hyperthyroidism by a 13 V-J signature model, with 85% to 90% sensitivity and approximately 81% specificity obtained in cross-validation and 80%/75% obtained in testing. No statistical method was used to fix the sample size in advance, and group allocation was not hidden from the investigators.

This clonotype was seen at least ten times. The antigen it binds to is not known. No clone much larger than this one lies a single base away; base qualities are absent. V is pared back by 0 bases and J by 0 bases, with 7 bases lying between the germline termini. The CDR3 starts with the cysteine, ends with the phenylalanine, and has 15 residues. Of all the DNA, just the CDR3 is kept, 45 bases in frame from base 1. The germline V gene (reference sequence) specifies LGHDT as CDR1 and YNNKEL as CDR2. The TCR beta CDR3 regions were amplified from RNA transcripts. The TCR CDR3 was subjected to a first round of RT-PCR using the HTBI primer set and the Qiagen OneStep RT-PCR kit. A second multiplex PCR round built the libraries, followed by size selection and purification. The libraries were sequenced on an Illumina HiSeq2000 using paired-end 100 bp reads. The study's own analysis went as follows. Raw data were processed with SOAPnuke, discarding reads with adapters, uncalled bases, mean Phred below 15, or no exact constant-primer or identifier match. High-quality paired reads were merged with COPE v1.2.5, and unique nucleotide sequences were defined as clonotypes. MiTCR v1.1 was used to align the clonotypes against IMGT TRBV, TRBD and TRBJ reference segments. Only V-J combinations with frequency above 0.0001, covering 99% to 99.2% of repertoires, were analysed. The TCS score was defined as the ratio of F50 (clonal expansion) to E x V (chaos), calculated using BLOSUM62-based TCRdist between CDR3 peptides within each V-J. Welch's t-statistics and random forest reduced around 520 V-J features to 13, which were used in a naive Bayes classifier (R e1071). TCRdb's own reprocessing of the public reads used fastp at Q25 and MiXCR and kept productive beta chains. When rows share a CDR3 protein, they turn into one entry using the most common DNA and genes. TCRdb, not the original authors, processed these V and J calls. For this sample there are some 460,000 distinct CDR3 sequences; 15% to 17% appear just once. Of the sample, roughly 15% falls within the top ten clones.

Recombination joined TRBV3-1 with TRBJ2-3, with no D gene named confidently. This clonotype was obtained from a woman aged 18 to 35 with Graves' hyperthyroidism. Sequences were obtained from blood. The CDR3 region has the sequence CASSQDLDSTDTQYF. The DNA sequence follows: TGTGCCAGCAGCCAAGATTTAGACAGCACAGATACGCAGTATTTT.